These 16 T cell receptor beta chains came from one sample sequenced in a study of T cell repertoires in cytomegalovirus infection. These TCRs' antigens remain unknown. MiXCR, run by TCRdb on the reads, gives a single entry per CDR3 protein. There are about 400,000 distinct CDR3 sequences in the sample; about 35% occur only once, and roughly 13% lies in the top ten. The material sequenced was cultured PBMCs, taken from culture after CMV antigen stimulation. Receptors were obtained from a human donor in good health (CMV status not recorded). Some clones in this sample may be carry-over from other donors' samples.

The chain recombines TRBV19 with TRBJ1-1, with 8 bases matching TRBD1. The trim removed 8 bases at V and 4 bases at J, leaving 9 bases unmatched. The CDR3 is 14 residues long. The V gene's germline CDR1 is LNHDA and CDR2 SQIVND (reference sequence). CDR3 nucleotides: TGTGCCAGTGGGACAGGAACCTTGGGCACTGAAGCTTTCTTT. Amino acids: CASGTGTLGTEAFF.

V usage is TRBV24-1 and J usage is TRBJ1-1, with a possible D match to TRBD1 (5 bases). V was pared by 4 bases and J by 8 bases, with 7 bases between. Germline CDR1 and CDR2: KGHDR and SFDVKD. There are 11 residues in the CDR3. CDR3 sequence: CATSDGDEAFF. CDR3 DNA sequence: TGTGCCACCAGTGACGGGGACGAAGCTTTCTTT.

The CDR3 spells CASSFVRGHGNTIYF. The DNA of the CDR3 is TGTGCCAGCAGCTTTGTAAGGGGGCACGGAAACACCATATATTTT. The chain combines TRBV7-2 with TRBJ1-3; the match to TRBD1 covers 7 bases. The CDR3 has 15 amino acids. V gave up 3 bases and J gave up 4 bases; unmatched junction bases: 6. Germline V lookup: CDR1 SGHTA, CDR2 FQGNSA.

V and J are TRBV29-1 and TRBJ2-1; TRBD1 or TRBD2 may be the D gene (5 bases each). This CDR3 is 15 amino acids long. V was trimmed by 6 bases and J by 6 bases, leaving 21 bases between them. CDR1 is SQVTM and CDR2 is ANQGSEA in the germline V gene. CDR3 coding DNA: TGCAGCGTGACCTCCGGGACCCCTCAGGGCAATGAGCAGTTCTTC. It codes for CSVTSGTPQGNEQFF.

V and J are TRBV7-6 and TRBJ2-5; 7 nucleotides line up with TRBD2. CDR1 and CDR2 (germline): SGHVS, FNYEAQ. This CDR3 has 12 amino acids. V shed 8 bases, J shed 4 bases, and the junction held 4 bases outside the gene matches. The CDR3 spells CASGGSGETQYF. The CDR3 DNA reads as TGTGCCAGCGGCGGGAGCGGAGAGACCCAGTACTTC.

V and J are TRBV12-3 or TRBV12-4 and TRBJ2-1; TRBD2 is a possible D gene (7 bases). This CDR3 is built from 19 residues. V was cut by 5 bases and J by 3 bases, with 26 bases left in between. This CDR3 is CASSPDRGVGQGFYNEQFF. CDR3 nucleotides: TGTGCCAGCAGTCCGGACCGGGGGGTGGGTCAGGGGTTCTACAATGAGCAGTTCTTC.

CDR3 sequence (DNA): TGTGCCAGCAGCCCAATAGCGGGTACGGCCGGGGAGCTGTTTTTT. This codes for CASSPIAGTAGELFF. This rearrangement joins TRBV7-2 to TRBJ2-2; 7 positions match TRBD2. V lost 5 bases, J lost 6 bases, and 9 bases stayed unmatched. Germline CDR1 SGHTA, CDR2 FQGNSA. This CDR3 has 15 amino acids.

This clonotype has ten or more counts. The rearrangement joins TRBV2 to TRBJ2-2, with D uncertain. The CDR3 is 14 amino acids. The V gene's germline CDR1 is SNHLY and CDR2 FYNNEI. V was cut by 6 bases and J by 0 bases, with 8 bases left in between. The CDR3 DNA sequence: TGTGCCAGCAGGGCGACGCCGAACACCGGGGAGCTGTTTTTT. It is translated as CASRATPNTGELFF. Supplemented by reference TRBV2 and TRBJ2-2, the full variable domain reads EPEVTQTPSHQVTQMGQEVILRCVPISNHLYFYWYRQILGQKVEFLVSFYNNEISEKSEIFDDQFSVERPDGSNFTLKIRSTKLEDSAMYFCASRATPNTGELFFGEGSRLTVL.

This clonotype was recorded a few times. The chain combines TRBV10-3 with TRBJ2-1; the D gene is possibly TRBD2 (6 bases). Trimming removed 4 bases from V and 5 bases from J, with 18 bases in between. Looked up from germline, CDR1 is ENHRY and CDR2 is SYGVKD. This CDR3 spans 16 amino acids. The CDR3 DNA is TGTGCCATCAGTGGAAGGAGGGGCAAAGGGAACAATGAGCAGTTCTTC. Its protein is CAISGRRGKGNNEQFF.

The chain combines TRBV6-2 or TRBV6-3 with TRBJ1-6; no clear D gene. The CDR3 loop spans 14 amino acids. The germline V gene has CDR1 MNHEY and CDR2 SVGEGT. V was clipped by 6 bases and J by 10 bases, with 16 bases between them. Written as DNA, the CDR3 is TGTGCCAGCAGCTTTGACCGTTTATGGTCACCCCTCCACTTT. Its translation is CASSFDRLWSPLHF.

This clonotype has only a few counts. The chain joins TRBV27 to TRBJ2-7; 11 nucleotides line up with TRBD2. The germline V gene encodes CDR1 MNHEY and CDR2 SMNVEV (reference sequence). V gave up 3 bases and J gave up 7 bases; unmatched junction bases: 5. The CDR3 spans 14 residues. The CDR3 protein is CASSFGTSGGEQYF. The CDR3 DNA reads as TGTGCCAGCAGTTTCGGGACTAGCGGTGGGGAGCAGTACTTC.

The gene calls are TRBV5-1 and TRBJ2-5, with 8 nucleotides matching TRBD1. The CDR3 loop spans 17 amino acids. With 5 bases clipped from V and 5 bases from J, the junction kept 17 bases outside the gene matches. CDR1 is SGHRS, CDR2 YFSETQ, per germline. The CDR3 nucleotides are TGCGCCAGCAGGATATCCATGAGGACAGGGCCGGGGGAGACCCAGTACTTC. Its protein is CASRISMRTGPGETQYF.

The rearrangement joins TRBV7-2 to TRBJ1-2, with D possibly matching TRBD1 (6 bases). The germline V and J ends were trimmed by 0 bases and 8 bases, with 19 bases remaining between them. Germline V CDR1 and CDR2: SGHTA, FQGNSA. The CDR3 is 16 amino acids. The CDR3: CASSLASVGGQGGYTF. The CDR3, as DNA: TGTGCCAGCAGCTTAGCATCTGTCGGGGGGCAAGGGGGCTACACCTTC.

V and J are TRBV11-2 and TRBJ1-4, with 8 bases aligning to TRBD1. With V trimmed by 5 bases and J by 8 bases, 10 bases remained unmatched. This CDR3 has 15 residues. Germline-derived CDR1 and CDR2 are SGHAT and FQNNGV. CDR3 protein: CASSPNRQGREKLFF. In DNA form, the CDR3 reads TGTGCCAGCAGCCCCAACAGACAGGGGAGGGAAAAACTGTTTTTT. Supplemented by reference TRBV11-2 and TRBJ1-4, the full variable domain reads EAGVAQSPRYKIIEKRQSVAFWCNPISGHATLYWYQQILGQGPKLLIQFQNNGVVDDSQLPKDRFSAERLKGVDSTLKIQPAKLEDSAVYLCASSPNRQGREKLFFGSGTQLSVL.

The chain couples TRBV27 to TRBJ1-1; D gene uncertain. Germline V CDR1 and CDR2: MNHEY, SMNVEV (reference sequence). V was pared by 6 bases and J by 1 base, with 9 bases between. The CDR3 runs to 13 residues. CDR3 bases: TGTGCCAGCAGCATTGACCAGAACACTGAAGCTTTCTTT. Residues: CASSIDQNTEAFF.

The V gene is TRBV2, the J gene TRBJ2-7; 8 nucleotides agree with TRBD2. J gave up 4 bases and V 3 bases, and 14 bases lay outside the gene matches. From germline, CDR1 is SNHLY and CDR2 FYNNEI. The CDR3 consists of 17 residues. CDR3 sequence reads: CASSESAGGPREYEQYF. The CDR3 nucleotides are TGTGCCAGCAGTGAGTCCGCGGGAGGCCCCAGGGAGTACGAGCAGTACTTC.